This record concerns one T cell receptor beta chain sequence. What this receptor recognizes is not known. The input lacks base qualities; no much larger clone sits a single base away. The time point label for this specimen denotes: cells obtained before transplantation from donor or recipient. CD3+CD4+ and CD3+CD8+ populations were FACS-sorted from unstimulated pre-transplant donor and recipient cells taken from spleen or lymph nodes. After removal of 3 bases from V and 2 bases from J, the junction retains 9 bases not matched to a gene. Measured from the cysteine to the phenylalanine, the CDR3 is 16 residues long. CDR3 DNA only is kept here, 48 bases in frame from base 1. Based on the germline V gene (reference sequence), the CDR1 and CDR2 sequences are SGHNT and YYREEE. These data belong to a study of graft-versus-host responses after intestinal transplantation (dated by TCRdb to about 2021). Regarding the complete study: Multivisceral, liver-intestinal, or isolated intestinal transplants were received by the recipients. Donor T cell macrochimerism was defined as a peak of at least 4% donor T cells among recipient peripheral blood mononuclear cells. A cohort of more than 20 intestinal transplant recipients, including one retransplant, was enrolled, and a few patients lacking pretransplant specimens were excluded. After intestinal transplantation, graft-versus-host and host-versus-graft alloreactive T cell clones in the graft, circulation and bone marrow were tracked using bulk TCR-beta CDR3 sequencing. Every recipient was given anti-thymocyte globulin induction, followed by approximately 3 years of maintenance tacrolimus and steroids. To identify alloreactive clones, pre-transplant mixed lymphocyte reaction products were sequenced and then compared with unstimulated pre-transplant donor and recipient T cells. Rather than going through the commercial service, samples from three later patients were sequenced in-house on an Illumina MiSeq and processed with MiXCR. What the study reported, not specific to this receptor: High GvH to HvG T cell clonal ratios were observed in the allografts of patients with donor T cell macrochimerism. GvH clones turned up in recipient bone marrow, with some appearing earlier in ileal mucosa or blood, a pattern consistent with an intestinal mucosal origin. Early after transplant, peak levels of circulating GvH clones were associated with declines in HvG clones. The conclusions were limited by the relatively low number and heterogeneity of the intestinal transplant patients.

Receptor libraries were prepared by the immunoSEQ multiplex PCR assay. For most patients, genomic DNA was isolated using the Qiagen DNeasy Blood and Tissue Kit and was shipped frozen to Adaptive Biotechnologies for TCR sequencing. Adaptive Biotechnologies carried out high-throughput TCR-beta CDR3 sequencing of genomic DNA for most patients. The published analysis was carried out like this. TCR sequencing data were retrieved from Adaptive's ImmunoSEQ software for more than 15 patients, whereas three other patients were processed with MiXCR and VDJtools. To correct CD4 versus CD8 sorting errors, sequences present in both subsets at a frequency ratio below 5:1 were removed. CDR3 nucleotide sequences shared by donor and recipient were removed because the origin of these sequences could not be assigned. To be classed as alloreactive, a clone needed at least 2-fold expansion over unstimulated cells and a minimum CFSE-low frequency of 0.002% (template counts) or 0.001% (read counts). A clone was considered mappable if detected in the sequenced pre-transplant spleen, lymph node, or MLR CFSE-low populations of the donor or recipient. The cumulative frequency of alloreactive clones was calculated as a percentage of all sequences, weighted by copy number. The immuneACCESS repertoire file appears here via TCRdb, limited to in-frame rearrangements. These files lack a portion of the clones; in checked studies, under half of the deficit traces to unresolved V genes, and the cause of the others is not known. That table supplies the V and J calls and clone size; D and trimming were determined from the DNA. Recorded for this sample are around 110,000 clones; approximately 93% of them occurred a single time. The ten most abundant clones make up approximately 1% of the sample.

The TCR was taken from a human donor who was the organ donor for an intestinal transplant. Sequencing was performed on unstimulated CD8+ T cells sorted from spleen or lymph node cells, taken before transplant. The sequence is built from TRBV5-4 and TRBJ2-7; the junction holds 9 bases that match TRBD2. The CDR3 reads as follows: CASSWKREATTYEQYF. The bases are TGTGCCAGCAGCTGGAAGCGGGAGGCAACTACCTACGAGCAGTACTTC.